The T cell receptor beta chain described here comes from a study of cytomegalovirus exposure and HLA in healthy donors. On the study more broadly: Roughly 77 million unique TCRs from HLA-typed donors made up an early data release.

Primers for the PCR totalled 60 Vbeta and 13 Jbeta. Repertoires were generated with immunoSEQ multiplex PCR, while TCRdb's copy carries only in-frame clones and drops some. The table shows roughly 250,000 clones, with under 90% occurring only once. Germline-derived CDR1 and CDR2 are SGDLS and YYNGEE. Trimming cost V 7 bases and J 5 bases, with 16 bases left between them. The CDR3 length is 13 residues. Study outcomes and limitations: Earlier analysis found most TCR beta V segments productive about 87% or about 30% of the time. Associated with HLA alleles at 0.05 false discovery rate in a later analysis were 16,951 TCR beta sequences.

Concerning this clone: Antigen: not known.

When sampled, the donors appeared nominally healthy, though they likely had unrecorded immune exposures. The rearrangement uses TRBV9 and TRBJ2-7; D not resolved. The specimen sequenced was PBMCs. The sequence was obtained from a girl aged 2 to 10 in good health and CMV-seronegative. CDR3 in amino acids: CASSYTPGNEQYF. The CDR3 DNA is TGTGCCAGCTCCTACACCCCAGGCAACGAGCAGTACTTC. The full variable domain, rest sourced from reference TRBV9 and TRBJ2-7, is DSGVTQTPKHLITATGQRVTLRCSPRSGDLSVYWYQQSLDQGLQFLIQYYNGEERAKGNILERFSAQQFPDLHSELNLSSLELGDSALYFCASSYTPGNEQYFGPGTRLTVT.